These T cell receptor beta chains were read from a single sample in a study of blood T cell repertoires in COVID-19. The data were produced by immunoSEQ multiplex PCR, yet TCRdb's version contains in-frame clones alone and is incomplete. The sample contains 440,000 or so clones, 89% of which appear only once. The specimen sequenced was peripheral blood. The receptors originated from a woman aged 40 to 50 with COVID-19, enrolled during active disease. CDR3s include the opening cysteine and the closing phenylalanine or tryptophan. Each record gives: clone size, CDR3 length, J gene, V gene, D gene, CDR3 protein, CDR3 DNA. The D gene is left open where the match is weak. Clone sizes are given selectively: once, few, many, or a class where the clone is expanded.

clone_size: .; cdr3_length: 13; j_call: TRBJ1-1; v_call: TRBV10-3; d_call: TRBD1; cdr3_aa: CAIRGTVNTEAFF; cdr3_nt: TGTGCCATCAGAGGGACAGTAAACACTGAAGCTTTCTTT
clone_size: .; cdr3_length: 15; j_call: TRBJ2-1; v_call: TRBV7-2; d_call: .; cdr3_aa: CASSSNWGAYNEQFF; cdr3_nt: TGTGCCAGCAGCTCTAACTGGGGGGCCTACAATGAGCAGTTCTTC
clone_size: few; cdr3_length: 16; j_call: TRBJ1-4; v_call: TRBV7-8; d_call: .; cdr3_aa: CASSLVGSQGNEKLFF; cdr3_nt: TGTGCCAGCAGCTTAGTGGGTTCCCAGGGAAATGAAAAACTGTTTTTT
clone_size: .; cdr3_length: 15; j_call: TRBJ1-2; v_call: TRBV5-4; d_call: TRBD1; cdr3_aa: CASSWPGQGRDGYTF; cdr3_nt: TGTGCCAGCAGCTGGCCGGGACAGGGGCGGGATGGCTACACCTTC
clone_size: .; cdr3_length: 15; j_call: TRBJ1-2; v_call: TRBV3-1/TRBV3-2; d_call: .; cdr3_aa: CASSQVTSGLYGYTF; cdr3_nt: TGTGCCAGCAGCCAAGTTACATCGGGGTTGTATGGCTACACCTTC
clone_size: .; cdr3_length: 15; j_call: TRBJ1-5; v_call: TRBV2; d_call: .; cdr3_aa: CASSPEGHSNQPQHF; cdr3_nt: TGTGCCAGCAGTCCGGAGGGGCATAGCAATCAGCCCCAGCATTTT
clone_size: once; cdr3_length: 15; j_call: TRBJ2-3; v_call: TRBV29-1; d_call: .; cdr3_aa: CSVGGGQETMDTQYF; cdr3_nt: TGCAGCGTTGGGGGGGGGCAGGAGACGATGGATACGCAGTATTTT
clone_size: .; cdr3_length: 16; j_call: TRBJ1-4; v_call: TRBV4-1; d_call: TRBD1; cdr3_aa: CASSQADGQGVGKLFF; cdr3_nt: TGCGCCAGCAGCCAAGCGGACGGACAGGGTGTAGGAAAACTGTTTTTT
clone_size: .; cdr3_length: 16; j_call: TRBJ1-2; v_call: TRBV30; d_call: TRBD1; cdr3_aa: CAHAPGHRGRVYGYTF; cdr3_nt: TGTGCCCACGCCCCAGGACACAGGGGGAGGGTCTATGGCTACACCTTC
clone_size: few; cdr3_length: 12; j_call: TRBJ1-4; v_call: TRBV30; d_call: .; cdr3_aa: CAWSVDGEKLFF; cdr3_nt: TGTGCCTGGAGTGTAGACGGGGAAAAACTGTTTTTT
clone_size: .; cdr3_length: 15; j_call: TRBJ1-5; v_call: TRBV7-8; d_call: .; cdr3_aa: CASSKQGLSNQPQHF; cdr3_nt: TGTGCCAGCAGCAAACAGGGATTAAGCAATCAGCCCCAGCATTTT
clone_size: .; cdr3_length: 14; j_call: TRBJ1-5; v_call: TRBV15; d_call: TRBD1; cdr3_aa: CATSSRGQGQPQHF; cdr3_nt: TGTGCCACCAGCAGTAGGGGGCAAGGGCAGCCCCAGCATTTT
clone_size: .; cdr3_length: 16; j_call: TRBJ2-1; v_call: TRBV7-2; d_call: .; cdr3_aa: CASSLVGGGPYNEQFF; cdr3_nt: TGTGCCAGCAGCTTAGTAGGGGGGGGGCCCTACAATGAGCAGTTCTTC
clone_size: .; cdr3_length: 14; j_call: TRBJ1-2; v_call: TRBV7-3; d_call: TRBD1; cdr3_aa: CASSPRGQGYGYTF; cdr3_nt: TGTGCCAGCAGCCCAAGGGGACAGGGCTATGGCTACACCTTC
clone_size: .; cdr3_length: 14; j_call: TRBJ2-7; v_call: TRBV6-2/TRBV6-3; d_call: .; cdr3_aa: CASSYSGLSYEQYF; cdr3_nt: TGTGCCAGCAGTTACTCGGGACTGTCCTACGAGCAGTACTTC
clone_size: once; cdr3_length: 13; j_call: TRBJ1-1; v_call: TRBV27; d_call: TRBD1; cdr3_aa: CASRRQGGTEAFF; cdr3_nt: TGTGCCAGCAGGCGACAGGGGGGCACTGAAGCTTTCTTT
clone_size: .; cdr3_length: 16; j_call: TRBJ1-1; v_call: TRBV27; d_call: .; cdr3_aa: CASSWGSSGAPFEAFF; cdr3_nt: TGTGCCAGCAGTTGGGGATCAAGTGGGGCCCCATTTGAAGCTTTCTTT
clone_size: .; cdr3_length: 14; j_call: TRBJ1-3; v_call: TRBV6-5; d_call: .; cdr3_aa: CASSRQSSGNTIYF; cdr3_nt: TGTGCCAGCAGCCGACAGAGCTCTGGAAACACCATATATTTT
clone_size: .; cdr3_length: 16; j_call: TRBJ1-5; v_call: TRBV5-1; d_call: .; cdr3_aa: CASSRGTGEPNQPQHF; cdr3_nt: TGCGCCAGCAGCCGGGGGACGGGCGAACCCAATCAGCCCCAGCATTTT
clone_size: few; cdr3_length: 15; j_call: TRBJ1-3; v_call: TRBV4-3; d_call: .; cdr3_aa: CASSRQTGSGNTIYF; cdr3_nt: TGCGCCAGCAGCCGCCAAACAGGGTCTGGAAACACCATATATTTT
clone_size: .; cdr3_length: 14; j_call: TRBJ2-1; v_call: TRBV7-2; d_call: .; cdr3_aa: CASSPQGPEGGQFF; cdr3_nt: TGTGCCAGCAGCCCTCAGGGGCCCGAAGGTGGGCAGTTCTTC
clone_size: .; cdr3_length: 15; j_call: TRBJ2-7; v_call: TRBV15; d_call: .; cdr3_aa: CATSTPGKTDYEQYF; cdr3_nt: TGTGCCACCAGCACCCCAGGGAAGACAGATTACGAGCAGTACTTC
clone_size: .; cdr3_length: 17; j_call: TRBJ1-2; v_call: TRBV9; d_call: .; cdr3_aa: CASSVAGQQAGSGGYTF; cdr3_nt: TGTGCCAGCAGCGTAGCCGGACAACAAGCGGGGTCGGGTGGCTACACCTTC